This T cell receptor beta chain was identified in a study of cytotoxic CD8 clonotypes in ibrutinib-treated CLL. Study-level points and caveats: Higher circulating CD8+ T-cell counts strongly accompanied higher baseline clonality, above age-matched healthy donors.

On this clone itself: Its target is unknown.

Germline-derived CDR1 and CDR2 are SNHLY and FYNNEI. The CDR3 has 13 amino acids. Trimming stripped 3 bases from V and 6 bases from J, with 11 bases between. Target depth was 1 in 200,000 to 1 in 1 million T cells, about 10x per clonotype. Measured with immunoSEQ multiplex PCR; TCRdb has only the in-frame clones, and not every one. In the table there are tens of thousands of clones, roughly 83% of which are singletons. Sample: PBMCs, taken after 12 months of ibrutinib treatment. This chain joins TRBV2 and TRBJ1-2, with D unresolved. This TCR came from a human donor with chronic lymphocytic leukemia. The CDR3 loop reads CASSDEASNGYTF. The CDR3 nucleotides read TGTGCCAGCAGTGACGAGGCAAGTAATGGCTACACCTTC.